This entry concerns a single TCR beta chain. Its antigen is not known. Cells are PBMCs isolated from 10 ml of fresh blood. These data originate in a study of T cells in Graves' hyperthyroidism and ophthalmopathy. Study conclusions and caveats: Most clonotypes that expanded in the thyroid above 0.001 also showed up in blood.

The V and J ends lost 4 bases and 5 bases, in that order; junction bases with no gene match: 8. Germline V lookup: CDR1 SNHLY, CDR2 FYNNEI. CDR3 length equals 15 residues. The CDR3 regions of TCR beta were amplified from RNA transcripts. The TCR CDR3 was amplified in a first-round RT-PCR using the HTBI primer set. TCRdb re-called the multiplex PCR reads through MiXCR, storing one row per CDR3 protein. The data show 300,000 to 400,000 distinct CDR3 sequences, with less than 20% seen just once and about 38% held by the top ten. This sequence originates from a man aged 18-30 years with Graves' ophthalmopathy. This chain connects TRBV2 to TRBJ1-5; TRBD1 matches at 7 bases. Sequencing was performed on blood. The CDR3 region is CASSGQGVPYQPQHF. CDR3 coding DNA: TGTGCCAGCAGTGGTCAGGGGGTCCCTTATCAGCCCCAGCATTTT.